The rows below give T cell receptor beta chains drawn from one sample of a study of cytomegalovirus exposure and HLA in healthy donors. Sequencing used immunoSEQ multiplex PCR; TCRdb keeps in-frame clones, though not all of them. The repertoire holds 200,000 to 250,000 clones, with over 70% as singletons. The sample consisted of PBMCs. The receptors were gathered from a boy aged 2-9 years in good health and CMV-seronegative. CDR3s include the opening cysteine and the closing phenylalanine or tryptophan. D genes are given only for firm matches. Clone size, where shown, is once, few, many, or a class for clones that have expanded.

CDR3 DNA: TGTGCCACTTCCGGGACTAGCGGCATAAATGAGCAGTTCTTC
CDR3 protein: CATSGTSGINEQFF
V gene: TRBV25-1
J gene: TRBJ2-1
D gene: TRBD2
clone size: -

CDR3 DNA: TGCGCCAGCAGCTCGTTCGATGGCTACACCTTC
CDR3 protein: CASSSFDGYTF
V gene: TRBV5-1
J gene: TRBJ1-2
D gene: -
clone size: -

CDR3 DNA: TGTGCCAGCAGTTACTCAGGGGACAGCAACGGCTACACCTTC
CDR3 protein: CASSYSGDSNGYTF
V gene: TRBV6-6
J gene: TRBJ1-2
D gene: TRBD1
clone size: few

CDR3 DNA: TGTGCCAGCAGCTTAAGTGAAGGGGCCGACTATGGCTACACCTTC
CDR3 protein: CASSLSEGADYGYTF
V gene: TRBV7-2
J gene: TRBJ1-2
D gene: -
clone size: -

CDR3 DNA: TGTGCCAGCAGCTTAAGCAGGTTTACCTACGAGCAGTACTTC
CDR3 protein: CASSLSRFTYEQYF
V gene: TRBV13
J gene: TRBJ2-7
D gene: -
clone size: -

CDR3 DNA: TGTGCCAGCAGCTGGGGACAGGGGGCGGAAAAACTGTTTTTT
CDR3 protein: CASSWGQGAEKLFF
V gene: TRBV5-5
J gene: TRBJ1-4
D gene: TRBD1
clone size: -

CDR3 DNA: TGTGCCAGCAGCGTAGAGGCTAGCGGGAGTAGCGAGCAGTACTTC
CDR3 protein: CASSVEASGSSEQYF
V gene: TRBV9
J gene: TRBJ2-7
D gene: TRBD2
clone size: -

CDR3 DNA: TGTGCCTCCGACCCGGGCCAGGGGTACGAGCAGTACTTC
CDR3 protein: CASDPGQGYEQYF
V gene: TRBV7-9
J gene: TRBJ2-7
D gene: -
clone size: -

CDR3 DNA: TGCGCCAGCAGCCAAGACACAGGACTGAACACTGAAGCTTTCTTT
CDR3 protein: CASSQDTGLNTEAFF
V gene: TRBV4-1
J gene: TRBJ1-1
D gene: -
clone size: few

CDR3 DNA: TGTGCCAGCAGCTTAGATGCAGGGATCTACAATGAGCAGTTCTTC
CDR3 protein: CASSLDAGIYNEQFF
V gene: TRBV7-9
J gene: TRBJ2-1
D gene: -
clone size: few

CDR3 DNA: TGTGCCAGCAGCTTCCCGGGACTAGCCGCTACAGATACGCAGTATTTT
CDR3 protein: CASSFPGLAATDTQYF
V gene: TRBV9
J gene: TRBJ2-3
D gene: TRBD2
clone size: few

CDR3 DNA: TGTGCCAGCAGTTTAGACAGGAGCTCCTACAATGAGCAGTTCTTC
CDR3 protein: CASSLDRSSYNEQFF
V gene: TRBV27
J gene: TRBJ2-1
D gene: -
clone size: once

CDR3 DNA: TGTGCCAGCAGCGTAGGGGGCCTGAGCACAGATACGCAGTATTTT
CDR3 protein: CASSVGGLSTDTQYF
V gene: TRBV9
J gene: TRBJ2-3
D gene: -
clone size: -

CDR3 DNA: TGTGCCAGCAGTTTTGAGGGGCGGGGGGACCATACGCAGTATTTT
CDR3 protein: CASSFEGRGDHTQYF
V gene: TRBV27
J gene: TRBJ2-3
D gene: TRBD2
clone size: once

CDR3 DNA: TGTGCCAGTAGTTTCCGGGACAGGGAAGCTAACTATGGCTACACCTTC
CDR3 protein: CASSFRDREANYGYTF
V gene: TRBV19
J gene: TRBJ1-2
D gene: TRBD1
clone size: -

CDR3 DNA: TGCAGCGTTAGGGGACAGGGCCAAACTTACACTGAAGCTTTCTTT
CDR3 protein: CSVRGQGQTYTEAFF
V gene: TRBV29-1
J gene: TRBJ1-1
D gene: TRBD1
clone size: -

CDR3 DNA: TGTGCCAGCAGCAAAGAGAAGCGGGAGGGCCTTTGGACCTACGAGCAGTACTTC
CDR3 protein: CASSKEKREGLWTYEQYF
V gene: TRBV21-1
J gene: TRBJ2-7
D gene: -
clone size: -

CDR3 DNA: TGTGCCAGCAGCGCAGATACTAGCGCCAAAGAGACCCAGTACTTC
CDR3 protein: CASSADTSAKETQYF
V gene: TRBV7-8
J gene: TRBJ2-5
D gene: TRBD2
clone size: -

CDR3 DNA: TGTGCCAGTAGTCCCCAGGGTTGGGACACTGAAGCTTTCTTT
CDR3 protein: CASSPQGWDTEAFF
V gene: TRBV19
J gene: TRBJ1-1
D gene: -
clone size: -

CDR3 DNA: TGTGCCAGCAGTTCGCCCTCGGGACAGGGGGACTTC
CDR3 protein: CASSSPSGQGDF
V gene: TRBV7-8
J gene: TRBJ2-7
D gene: TRBD1
clone size: -

CDR3 DNA: TGTGCCAGCAGCAAAGGAGAATCTACAGGGATAAGCAATCAGCCCCAGCATTTT
CDR3 protein: CASSKGESTGISNQPQHF
V gene: TRBV21-1
J gene: TRBJ1-5
D gene: -
clone size: once

CDR3 DNA: TGTGCCAGCAGTCCCCCGGGACAGTACACCGGGGAGCTGTTTTTT
CDR3 protein: CASSPPGQYTGELFF
V gene: TRBV6-5
J gene: TRBJ2-2
D gene: TRBD1
clone size: -

CDR3 DNA: TGCGCCAGCAGTGATTTGGGGGCAGGGGAGCTGTTTTTT
CDR3 protein: CASSDLGAGELFF
V gene: TRBV10-1
J gene: TRBJ2-2
D gene: -
clone size: -

CDR3 DNA: TGTGCCAGTAGTAGGAACGAGGGTTTGGTGGAAAAACTGTTTTTT
CDR3 protein: CASSRNEGLVEKLFF
V gene: TRBV19
J gene: TRBJ1-4
D gene: -
clone size: -

CDR3 DNA: TGCGCCAGCAGCTTGGTGGGGGGTGACACTGAAGCTTTCTTT
CDR3 protein: CASSLVGGDTEAFF
V gene: TRBV5-1
J gene: TRBJ1-1
D gene: -
clone size: -

CDR3 DNA: TGTGCCAGCAGCGCCCCCAGGGGGAGCCAGCAGTTCTTC
CDR3 protein: CASSAPRGSQQFF
V gene: TRBV21-1
J gene: TRBJ2-1
D gene: -
clone size: -

CDR3 DNA: TGTGCCAGCTCACCAGGAGTACAGGGGGGCTATGGCTACACCTTC
CDR3 protein: CASSPGVQGGYGYTF
V gene: TRBV18
J gene: TRBJ1-2
D gene: TRBD1
clone size: -

CDR3 DNA: TGTGCCAGCAGCCGCCTGGGACAGGGGATCTCTGGGGCCAACGTCCTGACTTTC
CDR3 protein: CASSRLGQGISGANVLTF
V gene: TRBV5-5
J gene: TRBJ2-6
D gene: TRBD1
clone size: -

CDR3 DNA: TGCAGCGTTGAAATGCGTAGCGGGCCCTTCCACGAGCAGTACTTC
CDR3 protein: CSVEMRSGPFHEQYF
V gene: TRBV29-1
J gene: TRBJ2-7
D gene: TRBD2
clone size: -

CDR3 DNA: TGTGCCAGCAGCGTAGCGGCTAGCGGTGACTACGAGCAGTACTTC
CDR3 protein: CASSVAASGDYEQYF
V gene: TRBV9
J gene: TRBJ2-7
D gene: TRBD2
clone size: -

CDR3 DNA: TGTGCCAGCAGCCAAGATCTGGGACACTACGAGCAGTACTTC
CDR3 protein: CASSQDLGHYEQYF
V gene: TRBV4-2
J gene: TRBJ2-7
D gene: -
clone size: -

CDR3 DNA: TGTGCCTGGAGTGTACGGACAGGGAAGGGCACTGAAGCTTTCTTT
CDR3 protein: CAWSVRTGKGTEAFF
V gene: TRBV30
J gene: TRBJ1-1
D gene: TRBD1
clone size: -

CDR3 DNA: TGTGCCAGTAGGGACACGGGACTAGCGGGAGTGTGGGAGACCCAGTACTTC
CDR3 protein: CASRDTGLAGVWETQYF
V gene: TRBV19
J gene: TRBJ2-5
D gene: TRBD2
clone size: -

CDR3 DNA: TGCAGTGCTAGATTCGGGACAGAGGCTTTCTTT
CDR3 protein: CSARFGTEAFF
V gene: TRBV20-1
J gene: TRBJ1-1
D gene: TRBD1
clone size: few

CDR3 DNA: TGCGCCAGCAGCCAAGATCCCGACGAGGGGCAGTTCTTC
CDR3 protein: CASSQDPDEGQFF
V gene: TRBV4-1
J gene: TRBJ2-1
D gene: -
clone size: once

CDR3 DNA: TGCGCCAGCAGCGGGGGACTAGCGGGTAGCACCGGGGAGCTGTTTTTT
CDR3 protein: CASSGGLAGSTGELFF
V gene: TRBV5-1
J gene: TRBJ2-2
D gene: TRBD2
clone size: once

CDR3 DNA: TGTGCCTGGACGGAGACGGGGGGCGGTCTTGGCTACACCTTC
CDR3 protein: CAWTETGGGLGYTF
V gene: TRBV30
J gene: TRBJ1-2
D gene: -
clone size: -

CDR3 DNA: TGTGCCAGCAGTCGACAGGACCCTAACTATGGCTACACCTTC
CDR3 protein: CASSRQDPNYGYTF
V gene: TRBV5-4
J gene: TRBJ1-2
D gene: -
clone size: once

CDR3 DNA: TGTGCCAGCAGCCGCCTCGCGGGGGATACTGAAGCTTTCTTT
CDR3 protein: CASSRLAGDTEAFF
V gene: TRBV7-3
J gene: TRBJ1-1
D gene: -
clone size: few

CDR3 DNA: TGTGCCAGCAGTCCGCGGACAGGGCGGTACGAGCAGTACTTC
CDR3 protein: CASSPRTGRYEQYF
V gene: TRBV6-5
J gene: TRBJ2-7
D gene: TRBD1
clone size: -

CDR3 DNA: TGTGCCAGGGTTGGGACTAGCGGGACCCAGTACTTC
CDR3 protein: CARVGTSGTQYF
V gene: TRBV2
J gene: TRBJ2-5
D gene: TRBD2
clone size: -

CDR3 DNA: TGCAGCGTTATGTCTTCCCGTGGGGACAGGCAAGAGACCCAGTACTTC
CDR3 protein: CSVMSSRGDRQETQYF
V gene: TRBV29-1
J gene: TRBJ2-5
D gene: TRBD1
clone size: -

CDR3 DNA: TGTGCCAGCAGGACGGACTACACAGATACGCAGTATTTT
CDR3 protein: CASRTDYTDTQYF
V gene: TRBV11-2
J gene: TRBJ2-3
D gene: -
clone size: -

CDR3 DNA: TGTGCCAGCAGCACCCGACAGGGAGTCCCAACGAACACCGGGGAGCTGTTTTTT
CDR3 protein: CASSTRQGVPTNTGELFF
V gene: TRBV7-6
J gene: TRBJ2-2
D gene: TRBD1
clone size: -

CDR3 DNA: TGTGCCAGTAGCCCTGGGCGCACTGAAGCTTTCTTT
CDR3 protein: CASSPGRTEAFF
V gene: TRBV19
J gene: TRBJ1-1
D gene: -
clone size: -

CDR3 DNA: TGTGCCAGCAGCCCTCGAGGCCTCGAAGGCATTAGCTCCTACAATGAGCAGTTCTTC
CDR3 protein: CASSPRGLEGISSYNEQFF
V gene: TRBV7-8
J gene: TRBJ2-1
D gene: -
clone size: -

CDR3 DNA: TGTGCCAGCAGCGTAACAGGGGGGACGGACAATGAGCAGTTCTTC
CDR3 protein: CASSVTGGTDNEQFF
V gene: TRBV7-6
J gene: TRBJ2-1
D gene: TRBD1
clone size: -

CDR3 DNA: TGTGCCAGCAGACAGGGAAGCGCCTCCAAAAACATTCAGTACTTC
CDR3 protein: CASRQGSASKNIQYF
V gene: TRBV6-1
J gene: TRBJ2-4
D gene: -
clone size: -

CDR3 DNA: TGTGCCAGTAGTATCGGACAGGGGAACTCCTATAATTCACCCCTCCACTTT
CDR3 protein: CASSIGQGNSYNSPLHF
V gene: TRBV19
J gene: TRBJ1-6
D gene: TRBD1
clone size: -